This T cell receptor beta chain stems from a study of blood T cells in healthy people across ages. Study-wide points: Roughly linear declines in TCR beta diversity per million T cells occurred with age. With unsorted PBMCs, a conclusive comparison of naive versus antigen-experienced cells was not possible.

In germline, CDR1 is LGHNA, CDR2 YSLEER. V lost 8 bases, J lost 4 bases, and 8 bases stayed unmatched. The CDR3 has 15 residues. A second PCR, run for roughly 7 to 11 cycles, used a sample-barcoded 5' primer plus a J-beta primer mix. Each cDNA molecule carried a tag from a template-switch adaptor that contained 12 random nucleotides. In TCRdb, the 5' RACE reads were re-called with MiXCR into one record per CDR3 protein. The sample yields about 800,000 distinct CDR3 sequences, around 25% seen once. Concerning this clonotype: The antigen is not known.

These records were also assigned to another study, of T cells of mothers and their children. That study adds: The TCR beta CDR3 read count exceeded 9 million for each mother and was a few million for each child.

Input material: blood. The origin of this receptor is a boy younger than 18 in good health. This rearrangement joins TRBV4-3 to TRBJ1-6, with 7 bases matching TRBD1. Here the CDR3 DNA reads TGCGCCAGCGGCGTCCGGGACAGATATAATTCACCCCTCCACTTT. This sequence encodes CASGVRDRYNSPLHF.